This T cell receptor (beta chain) was profiled in a study of T cell responses to AZD1222 COVID-19 vaccine. Clones were sequenced by immunoSEQ multiplex PCR, and TCRdb holds only the in-frame ones, with some missing. Found here are some 120,000 clones, over 90% of them singletons; the top ten hold 0.9% to 0.95%. Germline V gives CDR1 LNHDA, CDR2 SQIVND (reference sequence). Trimming cost V 5 bases and J 5 bases, with 9 bases left between them. This CDR3 comprises 12 residues. This sequence originates from an adult in good health. Sequences were derived from peripheral blood, sampled on day 0 of AZD1222 vaccination. This chain connects TRBV19 to TRBJ1-1; D ambiguous. The CDR3 DNA reads as TGTGCCAGTAGTGAGACGGGGACTGAAGCTTTCTTT. Amino acid sequence: CASSETGTEAFF.